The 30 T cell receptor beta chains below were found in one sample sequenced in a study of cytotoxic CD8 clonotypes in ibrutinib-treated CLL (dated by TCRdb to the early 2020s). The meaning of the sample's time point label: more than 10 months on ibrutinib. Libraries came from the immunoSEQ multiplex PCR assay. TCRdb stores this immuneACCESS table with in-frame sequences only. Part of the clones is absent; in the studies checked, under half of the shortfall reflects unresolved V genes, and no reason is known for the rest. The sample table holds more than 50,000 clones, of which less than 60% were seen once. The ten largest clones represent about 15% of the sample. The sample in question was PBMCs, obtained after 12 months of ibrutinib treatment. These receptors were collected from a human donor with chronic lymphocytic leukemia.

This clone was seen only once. The CDR3 spells CASSRTNEQYV. The CDR3 region has the DNA TGTGCCAGCAGCAGGACCAACGAGCAGTACGTC. The V and J genes are TRBV6-5 and TRBJ2-7; D is unclear. The germline V gene has CDR1 MNHEY and CDR2 SVGAGI. Deletions cut 6 bases from V and 5 bases from J, with 8 bases between. This CDR3 region has 11 residues.

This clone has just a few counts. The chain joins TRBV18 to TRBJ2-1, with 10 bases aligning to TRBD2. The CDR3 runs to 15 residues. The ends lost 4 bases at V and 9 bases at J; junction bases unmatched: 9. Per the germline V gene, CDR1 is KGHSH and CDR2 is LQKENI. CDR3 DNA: TGTGCCAGCTCACGTTCCCAGCGGGGGGGCACTGAGCAGTTCTTC. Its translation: CASSRSQRGGTEQFF.

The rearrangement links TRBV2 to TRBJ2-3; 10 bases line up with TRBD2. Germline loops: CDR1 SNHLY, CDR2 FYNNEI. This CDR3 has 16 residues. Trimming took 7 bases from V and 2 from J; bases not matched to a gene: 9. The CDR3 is CASKGGTSATTDTQYF. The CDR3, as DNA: TGTGCCAGCAAAGGAGGGACTAGCGCTACCACAGATACGCAGTATTTT.

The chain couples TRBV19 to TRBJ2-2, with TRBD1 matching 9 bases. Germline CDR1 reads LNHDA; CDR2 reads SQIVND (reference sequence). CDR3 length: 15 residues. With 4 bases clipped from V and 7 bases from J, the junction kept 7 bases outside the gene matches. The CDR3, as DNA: TGTGCCAGTAGTAGACAGGGGGAAAGAGGCGGGGAGCTGTTTTTT. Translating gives CASSRQGERGGELFF.

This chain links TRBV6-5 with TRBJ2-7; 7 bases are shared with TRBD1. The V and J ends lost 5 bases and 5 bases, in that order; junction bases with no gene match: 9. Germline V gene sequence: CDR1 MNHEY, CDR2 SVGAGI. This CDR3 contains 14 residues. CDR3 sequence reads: CASSEFVGGDEQYF. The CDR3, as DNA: TGTGCCAGCAGTGAATTTGTAGGGGGCGACGAGCAGTACTTC.

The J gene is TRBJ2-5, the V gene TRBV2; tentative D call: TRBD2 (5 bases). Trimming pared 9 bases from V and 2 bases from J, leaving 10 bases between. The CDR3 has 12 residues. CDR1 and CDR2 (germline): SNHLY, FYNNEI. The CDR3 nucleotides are TGTGCCAGTCGGACTGTTCAAGAGACCCAGTACTTC. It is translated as CASRTVQETQYF.

CDR3 loop: CASSQTSFYEQYV. The CDR3 DNA is TGTGCCAGCAGTCAGACATCTTTCTACGAGCAGTACGTC. The chain is built from TRBV2 and TRBJ2-7; no firm D call. The germline V gene encodes CDR1 SNHLY and CDR2 FYNNEI. The V and J ends lost 5 bases and 3 bases respectively, with 11 bases between them. The CDR3 loop spans 13 amino acids.

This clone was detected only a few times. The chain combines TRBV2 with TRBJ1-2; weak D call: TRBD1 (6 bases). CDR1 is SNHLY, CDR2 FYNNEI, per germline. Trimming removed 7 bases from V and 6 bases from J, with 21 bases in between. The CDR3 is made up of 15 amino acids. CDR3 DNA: TGTGCCAGCAAGGATTCCGGGGGCGGATGGGATGGCTACACCTTC. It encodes CASKDSGGGWDGYTF. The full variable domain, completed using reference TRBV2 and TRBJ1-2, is EPEVTQTPSHQVTQMGQEVILRCVPISNHLYFYWYRQILGQKVEFLVSFYNNEISEKSEIFDDQFSVERPDGSNFTLKIRSTKLEDSAMYFCASKDSGGGWDGYTFGSGTRLTVV.

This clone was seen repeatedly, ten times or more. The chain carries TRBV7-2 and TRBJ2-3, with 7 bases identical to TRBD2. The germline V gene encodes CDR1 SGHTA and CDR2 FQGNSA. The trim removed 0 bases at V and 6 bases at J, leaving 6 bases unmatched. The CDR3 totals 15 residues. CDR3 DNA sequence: TGTGCCAGCAGCTTAGCCCTCGGGAGGCGGGATACGCAGTATTTT. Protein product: CASSLALGRRDTQYF.

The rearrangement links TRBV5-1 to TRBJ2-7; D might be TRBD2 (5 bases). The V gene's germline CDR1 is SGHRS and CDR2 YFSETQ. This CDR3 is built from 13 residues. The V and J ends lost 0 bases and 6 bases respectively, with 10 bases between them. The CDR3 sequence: CASSLASSIEQYF. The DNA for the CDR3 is TGCGCCAGCAGCTTGGCCTCTAGCATCGAGCAGTACTTC. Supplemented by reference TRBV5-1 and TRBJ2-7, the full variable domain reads KAGVTQTPRYLIKTRGQQVTLSCSPISGHRSVSWYQQTPGQGLQFLFEYFSETQRNKGNFPGRFSGRQFSNSRSEMNVSTLELGDSALYLCASSLASSIEQYFGPGTRLTVT.

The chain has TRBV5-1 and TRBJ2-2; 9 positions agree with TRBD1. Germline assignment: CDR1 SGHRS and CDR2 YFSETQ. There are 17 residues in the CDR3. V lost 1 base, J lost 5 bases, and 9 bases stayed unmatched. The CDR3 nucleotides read TGCGCCAGCAGCTTGACAGGGGGCGCGATTGGGACCGGGGAGCTGTTTTTT. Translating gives CASSLTGGAIGTGELFF.

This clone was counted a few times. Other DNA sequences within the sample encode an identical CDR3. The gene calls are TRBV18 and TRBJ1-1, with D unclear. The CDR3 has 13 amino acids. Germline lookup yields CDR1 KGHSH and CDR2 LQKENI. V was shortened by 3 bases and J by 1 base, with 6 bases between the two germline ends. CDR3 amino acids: CASSPGSNTEAFF. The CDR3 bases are TGTGCCAGCTCACCGGGGTCGAACACTGAAGCTTTCTTT.

Here the CDR3 DNA reads TGTGCCAGCAGCTTGCCGAGACAGGAAGAGACCCAGTACTTC. It yields the protein CASSLPRQEETQYF. The V call is TRBV5-4, the J call TRBJ2-5; the D gene is possibly TRBD1 (6 bases). The germline CDR1 and CDR2 sequences are SGHNT and YYREEE (reference sequence). V lost 1 base to trimming and J lost 3 bases, with 10 bases between them. CDR3 length: 14 residues.

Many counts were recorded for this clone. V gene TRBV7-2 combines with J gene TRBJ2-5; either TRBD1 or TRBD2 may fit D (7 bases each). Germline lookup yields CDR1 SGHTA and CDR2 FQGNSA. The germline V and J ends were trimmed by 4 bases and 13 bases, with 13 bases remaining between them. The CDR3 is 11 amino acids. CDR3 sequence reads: CASSSGGTAYF. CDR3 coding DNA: TGTGCCAGCAGCTCCGGGGGGACAGCGTACTTC.

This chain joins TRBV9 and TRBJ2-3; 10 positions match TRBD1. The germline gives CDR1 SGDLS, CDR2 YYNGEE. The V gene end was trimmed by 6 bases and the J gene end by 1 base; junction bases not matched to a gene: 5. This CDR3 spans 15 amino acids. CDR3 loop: CASTRDRGRTDTQYF. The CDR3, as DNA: TGTGCCAGCACCAGGGACAGGGGACGCACAGATACGCAGTATTTT.

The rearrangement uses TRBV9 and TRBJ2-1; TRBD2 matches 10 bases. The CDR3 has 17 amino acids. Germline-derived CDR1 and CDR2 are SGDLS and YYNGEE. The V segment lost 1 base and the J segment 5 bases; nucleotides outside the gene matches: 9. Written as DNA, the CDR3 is TGTGCCAGCAGCGTAACTCTAGCGGGAGCTGGGAACAATGAGCAGTTCTTC. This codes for CASSVTLAGAGNNEQFF.

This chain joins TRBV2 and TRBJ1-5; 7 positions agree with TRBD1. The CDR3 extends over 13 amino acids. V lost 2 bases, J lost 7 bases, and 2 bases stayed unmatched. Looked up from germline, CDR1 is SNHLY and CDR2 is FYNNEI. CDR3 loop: CASSESGGQPQHF. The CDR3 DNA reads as TGTGCCAGCAGTGAATCAGGGGGGCAGCCCCAGCATTTT. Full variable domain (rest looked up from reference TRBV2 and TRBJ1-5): EPEVTQTPSHQVTQMGQEVILRCVPISNHLYFYWYRQILGQKVEFLVSFYNNEISEKSEIFDDQFSVERPDGSNFTLKIRSTKLEDSAMYFCASSESGGQPQHFGDGTRLSIL.

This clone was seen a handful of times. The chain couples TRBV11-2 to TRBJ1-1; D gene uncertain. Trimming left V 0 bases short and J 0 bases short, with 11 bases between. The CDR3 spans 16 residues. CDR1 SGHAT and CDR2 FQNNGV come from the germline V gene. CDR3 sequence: CASSLEDLLMNTEAFF. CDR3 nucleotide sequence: TGTGCCAGCAGCTTAGAGGACTTGCTAATGAACACTGAAGCTTTCTTT.

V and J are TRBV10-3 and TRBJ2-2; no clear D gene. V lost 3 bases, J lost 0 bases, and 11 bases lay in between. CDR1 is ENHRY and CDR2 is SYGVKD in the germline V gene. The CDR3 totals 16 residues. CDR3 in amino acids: CAISDGRRSNTGELFF. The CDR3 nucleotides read TGTGCCATCAGTGATGGTCGCCGTTCGAACACCGGGGAGCTGTTTTTT.

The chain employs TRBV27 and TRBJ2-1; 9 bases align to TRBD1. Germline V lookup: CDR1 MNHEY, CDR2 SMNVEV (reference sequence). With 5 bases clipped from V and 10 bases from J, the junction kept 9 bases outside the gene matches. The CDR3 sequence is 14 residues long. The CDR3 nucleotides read TGTGCCAGCAGTCGAGACAGGGGGTTTGGAGAGCAGTTCTTC. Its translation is CASSRDRGFGEQFF.

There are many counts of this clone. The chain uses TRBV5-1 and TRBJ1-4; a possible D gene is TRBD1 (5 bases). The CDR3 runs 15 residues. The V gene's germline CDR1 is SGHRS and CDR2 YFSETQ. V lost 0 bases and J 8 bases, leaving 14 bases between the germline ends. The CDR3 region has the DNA TGCGCCAGCAGCTTGGGCGACAGCAACCAGGAAAAACTGTTTTTT. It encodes CASSLGDSNQEKLFF.

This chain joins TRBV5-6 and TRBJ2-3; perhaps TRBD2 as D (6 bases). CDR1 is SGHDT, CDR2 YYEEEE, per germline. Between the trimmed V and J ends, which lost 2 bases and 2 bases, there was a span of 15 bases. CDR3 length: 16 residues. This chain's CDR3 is CASSLVASGVTDTQYF. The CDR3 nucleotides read TGTGCCAGCAGCTTAGTGGCGTCGGGAGTCACAGATACGCAGTATTTT.

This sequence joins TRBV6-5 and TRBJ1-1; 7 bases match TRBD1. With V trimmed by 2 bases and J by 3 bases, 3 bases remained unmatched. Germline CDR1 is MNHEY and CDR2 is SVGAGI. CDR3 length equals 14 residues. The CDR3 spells CASSYKGADTEAFF. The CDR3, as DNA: TGTGCCAGCAGTTACAAGGGGGCCGACACTGAAGCTTTCTTT.

The CDR3 DNA is TGTGCCAGCAGCTTAGATTGGGGGACCGGGGAGCTGTTTTTT. Amino acids: CASSLDWGTGELFF. V is TRBV7-2 and J is TRBJ2-2, with D tentatively TRBD1 or TRBD2 (5 bases each). The length of the CDR3 is 14 residues. The V end was cut by 1 base, the J end by 5 bases, with 8 bases between. Germline CDR1 and CDR2: SGHTA and FQGNSA.

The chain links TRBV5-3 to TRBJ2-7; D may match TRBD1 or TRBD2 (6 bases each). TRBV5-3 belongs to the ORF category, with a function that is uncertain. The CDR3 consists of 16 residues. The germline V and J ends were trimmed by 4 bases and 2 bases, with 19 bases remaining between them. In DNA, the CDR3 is TGTGCCAGAAGCCCTAATACGACAGGAGGGCCCTACGAGCAGTACTTC. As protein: CARSPNTTGGPYEQYF.

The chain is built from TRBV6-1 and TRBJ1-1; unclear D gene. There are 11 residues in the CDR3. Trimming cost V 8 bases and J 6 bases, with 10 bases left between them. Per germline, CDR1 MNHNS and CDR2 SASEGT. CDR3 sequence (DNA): TGTGCCAGCGACGTGGTTGCTGAAGCTTTCTTT. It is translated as CASDVVAEAFF.

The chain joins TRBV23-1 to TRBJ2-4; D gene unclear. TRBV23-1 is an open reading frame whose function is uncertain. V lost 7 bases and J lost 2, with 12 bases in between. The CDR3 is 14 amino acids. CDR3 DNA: TGCGCCAGCAAAGGAAGGGTATCCAAAAACATTCAGTACTTC. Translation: CASKGRVSKNIQYF.

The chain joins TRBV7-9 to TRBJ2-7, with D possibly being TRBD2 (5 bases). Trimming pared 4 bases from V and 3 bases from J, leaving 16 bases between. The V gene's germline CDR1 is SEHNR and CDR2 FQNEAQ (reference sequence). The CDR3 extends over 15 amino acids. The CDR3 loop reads CASSSTGFANYEQYV. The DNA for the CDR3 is TGTGCCAGCAGCTCAACGGGGTTTGCAAACTACGAGCAGTACGTC.

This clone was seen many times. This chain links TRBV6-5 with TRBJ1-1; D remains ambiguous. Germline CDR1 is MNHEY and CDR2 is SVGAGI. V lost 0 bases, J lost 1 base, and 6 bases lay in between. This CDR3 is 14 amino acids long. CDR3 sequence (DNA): TGTGCCAGCAGTTACTCGGACCCGAACACTGAAGCTTTCTTT. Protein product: CASSYSDPNTEAFF.

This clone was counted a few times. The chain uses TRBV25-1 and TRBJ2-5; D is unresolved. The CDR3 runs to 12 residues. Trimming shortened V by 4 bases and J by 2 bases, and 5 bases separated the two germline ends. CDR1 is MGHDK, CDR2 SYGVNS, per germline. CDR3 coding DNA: TGTGCCAGCAGTGCGGTACAAGAGACCCAGTACTTC. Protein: CASSAVQETQYF.